This T cell receptor beta chain comes out of a study of T-cell memory formation after mild COVID-19. Across the study: Across donors, TCR clusters were largely donor specific. Study results and limitations: While clones contracting from day 15 to 85 were balanced between CD4 and CD8, later expanders leaned CD4+. Researchers report contracting CD4+ clones mostly in CM and EM, with CD8+ clones in EMRA.

V was clipped by 3 bases and J by 6 bases, with 18 bases between them. The CDR3 totals 15 residues. One entry per CDR3 protein, called by TCRdb with MiXCR from the 5' RACE reads. This table holds about 90,000 distinct CDR3 sequences, 10% to 15% found once. Points on this clonotype: The antigen is not known.

The rearrangement uses TRBV12-3 or TRBV12-4 and TRBJ2-7, with a possible D match to TRBD1 (5 bases). This TCR was recovered from an adult woman who had mild COVID-19 (a few samples of this study predate the infection). Cell type and time point are not known. The sequencing input was PBMCs or a T cell subset sorted from them (not recorded which). Written as DNA, the CDR3 is TGTGCCAGCAGTTTGGTAGGCCAGGGTCAAGGCGAGCAGTACTTC. Translating gives CASSLVGQGQGEQYF.